This T cell receptor beta chain originates from a study of CD8+CD57+ T cells in acquired aplastic anemia. The patients chosen for sequencing had shown expansion of CD8+CD57+ cells (detected by flow cytometry). Acquired aplastic anemia of severe grade affected all patients. The germline V gene has CDR1 SQVTM and CDR2 ANQGSEA. CDR3 size: 13 residues. V lost 5 bases and J lost 12, with 20 bases in between. TCR beta VDJ and CDR3 profiling used genomic DNA as template. TCRdb processed the reads anew with MiXCR; each CDR3 protein has one entry. Of 200,000 to 300,000 distinct CDR3 sequences in the sample, about 80% were seen once.

The origin of this receptor is a human donor with aplastic anemia. The V gene is TRBV29-1, the J gene TRBJ2-1; D might be TRBD2 (6 bases). What was sequenced was sorted CD4+, CD8+, or CD8+CD57+ T cells (not recorded which) from PBMCs. CDR3 amino acids: CSVSETARETQFF. CDR3 DNA: TGCAGCGTTTCCGAGACAGCCCGGGAGACGCAGTTCTTC.